These T cell receptor beta chains were read from a single sample in a study of cytomegalovirus exposure and HLA in healthy donors. Profiling relied on immunoSEQ multiplex PCR, and the TCRdb table lists in-frame clones only, not all of them. The table shows more than 150,000 clones, with around 80% occurring only once. Sequenced: PBMCs. The receptors derive from a girl aged 10-17 years in good health and CMV-seropositive. The CDR3 runs from the conserved cysteine through the conserved F or W. Fields, in order: J gene, D gene, V gene, clone size, CDR3 protein, CDR3 DNA. A D gene is named only where the DNA matches it firmly. Clone sizes are given selectively: once, few, many, or a class where the clone is expanded.

J gene: TRBJ2-3
D gene: .
V gene: TRBV9
clone size: .
CDR3 protein: CASSVGVGDSSTDTQYF
CDR3 DNA: TGTGCCAGCAGCGTAGGCGTGGGAGACTCTAGCACAGATACGCAGTATTTT

J gene: TRBJ2-3
D gene: .
V gene: TRBV7-3
clone size: .
CDR3 protein: CASSSPGGDTQYF
CDR3 DNA: TGTGCCAGCAGCTCCCCTGGAGGGGATACGCAGTATTTT

J gene: TRBJ2-7
D gene: TRBD1
V gene: TRBV5-5
clone size: .
CDR3 protein: CASSWTGPTYEQYF
CDR3 DNA: TGTGCCAGCAGCTGGACAGGGCCGACCTACGAGCAGTACTTC

J gene: TRBJ1-5
D gene: .
V gene: TRBV20-1
clone size: .
CDR3 protein: CSATTGQPQHF
CDR3 DNA: TGCAGTGCTACGACGGGTCAGCCCCAGCATTTT

J gene: TRBJ2-1
D gene: .
V gene: TRBV14
clone size: .
CDR3 protein: CAQWRGYNEQFF
CDR3 DNA: TGTGCCCAGTGGCGGGGATACAATGAGCAGTTCTTC

J gene: TRBJ1-3
D gene: .
V gene: TRBV2
clone size: .
CDR3 protein: CASLSETEGNTIYF
CDR3 DNA: TGTGCCAGCCTGAGTGAGACAGAAGGAAACACCATATATTTT

J gene: TRBJ2-1
D gene: .
V gene: TRBV7-2
clone size: .
CDR3 protein: CASTFNYNEQFF
CDR3 DNA: TGTGCCAGCACCTTCAACTACAATGAGCAGTTCTTC

J gene: TRBJ2-5
D gene: TRBD2
V gene: TRBV11-2
clone size: .
CDR3 protein: CASSAGLAGFQETQYF
CDR3 DNA: TGTGCCAGCAGCGCAGGACTAGCGGGTTTCCAAGAGACCCAGTACTTC

J gene: TRBJ2-1
D gene: .
V gene: TRBV6-4
clone size: few
CDR3 protein: CASSPHSNNEQFF
CDR3 DNA: TGTGCCAGCAGTCCCCACTCGAACAATGAGCAGTTCTTC

J gene: TRBJ2-7
D gene: .
V gene: TRBV27
clone size: .
CDR3 protein: CASSPGVAPITHQYF
CDR3 DNA: TGTGCCAGCAGCCCGGGGGTAGCGCCGATTACGCATCAGTACTTC

J gene: TRBJ2-2
D gene: TRBD2
V gene: TRBV7-9
clone size: .
CDR3 protein: CASSFIRLAGGPHTGELFF
CDR3 DNA: TGTGCCAGCAGCTTCATACGGCTAGCGGGAGGGCCTCACACCGGGGAGCTGTTTTTT

J gene: TRBJ2-7
D gene: TRBD1
V gene: TRBV6-5
clone size: .
CDR3 protein: CASRQGIREQYF
CDR3 DNA: TGTGCCAGCCGACAGGGCATCCGCGAGCAGTACTTC

J gene: TRBJ1-3
D gene: .
V gene: TRBV10-2
clone size: .
CDR3 protein: CASGRQAISGNTIYF
CDR3 DNA: TGCGCCAGCGGCCGACAGGCCATCTCTGGAAACACCATATATTTT

J gene: TRBJ1-4
D gene: .
V gene: TRBV4-3
clone size: .
CDR3 protein: CASSFTGRRDEKLFF
CDR3 DNA: TGCGCCAGCAGCTTTACAGGGCGCCGAGATGAAAAACTGTTTTTT

J gene: TRBJ2-5
D gene: .
V gene: TRBV28
clone size: .
CDR3 protein: CASSPGRVYIQETQYF
CDR3 DNA: TGTGCCAGCAGCCCGGGCAGGGTCTACATCCAAGAGACCCAGTACTTC

J gene: TRBJ2-1
D gene: TRBD2
V gene: TRBV10-1
clone size: .
CDR3 protein: CASRGSGRGRDEQFF
CDR3 DNA: TGCGCCAGCAGGGGCAGCGGGAGGGGGAGAGATGAGCAGTTCTTC

J gene: TRBJ1-2
D gene: .
V gene: TRBV5-5
clone size: .
CDR3 protein: CASSLGGNRDGYTF
CDR3 DNA: TGTGCCAGCAGCTTGGGTGGGAACAGGGATGGCTACACCTTC

J gene: TRBJ2-2
D gene: TRBD2
V gene: TRBV4-2
clone size: once
CDR3 protein: CASSQVTGGGGELFF
CDR3 DNA: TGTGCCAGCAGCCAAGTGACGGGAGGGGGCGGGGAGCTGTTTTTT

J gene: TRBJ1-3
D gene: .
V gene: TRBV2
clone size: .
CDR3 protein: CASTPDLTGSGNTIYF
CDR3 DNA: TGTGCCAGCACCCCCGACCTCACAGGCTCTGGAAACACCATATATTTT

J gene: TRBJ1-4
D gene: .
V gene: TRBV21-1
clone size: .
CDR3 protein: CASRQDSYNEKLFF
CDR3 DNA: TGTGCCAGCAGACAGGACAGCTATAATGAAAAACTGTTTTTT